This TCR beta chain was sequenced for a study of blood T cell repertoires in COVID-19. Whole-study context: COVID-19 samples collected from the United States, Italy and Spain covered acute and convalescent phases. T cells, B-cell-depleted T cells, or PBMCs supplied cDNA or gDNA.

Two negative PCRs, clearance, or symptom resolution had been documented for recovered Cohort 3 donors. As handled by the study authors: Reference gene primer amplification yielded estimated nucleated cell counts. Sequenced by immunoSEQ multiplex PCR; TCRdb stores in-frame clones only, minus some. D and trimming come from the DNA, and the V and J calls and clone size come from that table. The sample carries some 300,000 clones, approximately 84% recorded once. Germline CDR1 and CDR2: LGHDT and YNNKEL (reference sequence). V dropped 5 bases and J dropped 0; count of bases not matched to a gene: 15. There are 19 residues in the CDR3.

The TCR was taken from a woman aged 25 to 39 who had recovered from COVID-19. Material for sequencing was PBMCs or T cells enriched from blood (not recorded which). The chain has TRBV3-1 (or the pseudogene TRBV3-2) and TRBJ2-7; 11 bases fit TRBD2. DNA for the CDR3: TGTGCCAGCAGCTCATCTAGCGGGGGGCCGTTTAGGAGCTCCTACGAGCAGTACTTC. Translation: CASSSSSGGPFRSSYEQYF.